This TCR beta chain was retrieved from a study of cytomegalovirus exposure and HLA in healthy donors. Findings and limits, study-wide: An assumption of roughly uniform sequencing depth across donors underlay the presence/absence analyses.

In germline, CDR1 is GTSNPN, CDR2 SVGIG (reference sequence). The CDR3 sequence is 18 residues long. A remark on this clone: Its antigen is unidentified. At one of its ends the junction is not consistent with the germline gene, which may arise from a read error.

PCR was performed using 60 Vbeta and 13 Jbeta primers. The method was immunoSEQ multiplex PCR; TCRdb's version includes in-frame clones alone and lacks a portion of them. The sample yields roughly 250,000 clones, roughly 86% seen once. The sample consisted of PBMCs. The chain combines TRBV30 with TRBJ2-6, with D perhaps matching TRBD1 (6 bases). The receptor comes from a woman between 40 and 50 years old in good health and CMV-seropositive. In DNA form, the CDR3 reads TGTGCCTGGAGTGTGTTCATGGACAGTACCTCTGGGGCCAACGGCCTGACTTTC. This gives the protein CAWSVFMDSTSGANGLTF.